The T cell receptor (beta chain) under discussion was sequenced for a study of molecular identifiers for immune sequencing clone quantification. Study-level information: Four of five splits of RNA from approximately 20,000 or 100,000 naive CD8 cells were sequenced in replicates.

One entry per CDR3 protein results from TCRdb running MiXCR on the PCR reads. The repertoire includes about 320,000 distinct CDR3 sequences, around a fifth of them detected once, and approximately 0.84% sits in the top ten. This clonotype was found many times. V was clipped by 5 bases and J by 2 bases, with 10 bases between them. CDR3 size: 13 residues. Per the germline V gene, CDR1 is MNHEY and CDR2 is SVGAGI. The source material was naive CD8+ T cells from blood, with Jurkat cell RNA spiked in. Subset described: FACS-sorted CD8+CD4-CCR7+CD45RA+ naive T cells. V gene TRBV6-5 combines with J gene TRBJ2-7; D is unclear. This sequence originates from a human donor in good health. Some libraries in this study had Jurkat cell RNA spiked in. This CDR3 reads CASSPNDAYEQYF. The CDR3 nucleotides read TGTGCCAGCAGTCCAAACGATGCCTACGAGCAGTACTTC.